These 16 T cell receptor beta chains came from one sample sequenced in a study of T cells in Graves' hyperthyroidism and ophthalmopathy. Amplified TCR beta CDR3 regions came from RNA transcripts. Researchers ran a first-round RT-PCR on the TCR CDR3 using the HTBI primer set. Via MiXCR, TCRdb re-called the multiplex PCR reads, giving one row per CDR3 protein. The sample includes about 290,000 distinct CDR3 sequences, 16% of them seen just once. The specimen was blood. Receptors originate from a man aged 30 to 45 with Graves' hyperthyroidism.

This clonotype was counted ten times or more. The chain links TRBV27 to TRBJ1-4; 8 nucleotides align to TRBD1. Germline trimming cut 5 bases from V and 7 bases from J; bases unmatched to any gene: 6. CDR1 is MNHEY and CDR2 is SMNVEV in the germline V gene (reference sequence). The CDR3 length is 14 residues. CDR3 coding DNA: TGTGCCAGCAGTCGGACAGGGAAAGGTGAAAAACTGTTTTTT. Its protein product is CASSRTGKGEKLFF.

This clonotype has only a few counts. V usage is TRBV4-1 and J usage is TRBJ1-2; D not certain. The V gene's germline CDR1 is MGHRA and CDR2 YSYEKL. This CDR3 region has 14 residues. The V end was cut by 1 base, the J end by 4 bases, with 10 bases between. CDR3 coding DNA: TGCGCCAGCAGCCAAGGGACTGATGCCTATGGCTACACCTTC. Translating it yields CASSQGTDAYGYTF.

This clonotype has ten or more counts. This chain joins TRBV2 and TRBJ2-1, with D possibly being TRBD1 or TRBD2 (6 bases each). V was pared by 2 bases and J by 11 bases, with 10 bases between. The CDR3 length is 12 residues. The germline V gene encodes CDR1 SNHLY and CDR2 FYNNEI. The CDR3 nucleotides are TGTGCCAGCAGTGAACGTGGGGGGCAGCAGTTCTTC. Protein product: CASSERGGQQFF.

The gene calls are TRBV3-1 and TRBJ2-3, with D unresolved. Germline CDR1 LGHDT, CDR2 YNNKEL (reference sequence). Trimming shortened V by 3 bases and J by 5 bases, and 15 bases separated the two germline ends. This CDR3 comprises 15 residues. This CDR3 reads CASSQGAAVVDTQYF. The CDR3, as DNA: TGTGCCAGCAGCCAGGGTGCGGCAGTGGTAGATACGCAGTATTTT.

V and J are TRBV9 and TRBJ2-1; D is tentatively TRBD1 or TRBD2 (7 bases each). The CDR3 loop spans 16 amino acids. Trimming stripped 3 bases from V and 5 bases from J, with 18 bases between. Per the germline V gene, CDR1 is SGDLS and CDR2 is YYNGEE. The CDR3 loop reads CASSEGRGLPHNEQFF. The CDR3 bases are TGTGCCAGCAGCGAGGGGAGGGGGCTCCCCCACAATGAGCAGTTCTTC.

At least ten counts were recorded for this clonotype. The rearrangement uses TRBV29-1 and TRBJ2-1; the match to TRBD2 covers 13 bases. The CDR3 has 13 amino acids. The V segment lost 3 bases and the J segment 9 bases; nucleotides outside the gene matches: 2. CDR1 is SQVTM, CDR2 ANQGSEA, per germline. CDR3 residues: CSVETSGRREQFF. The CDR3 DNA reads TGCAGCGTTGAGACTAGCGGGAGGCGTGAGCAGTTCTTC.

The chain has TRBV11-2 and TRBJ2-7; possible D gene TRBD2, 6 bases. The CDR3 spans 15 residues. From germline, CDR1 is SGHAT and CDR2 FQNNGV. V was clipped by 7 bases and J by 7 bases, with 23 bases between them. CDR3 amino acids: CASNPTGSGTREQYF. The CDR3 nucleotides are TGTGCCAGCAACCCAACGGGTAGCGGTACGAGAGAGCAGTACTTC.

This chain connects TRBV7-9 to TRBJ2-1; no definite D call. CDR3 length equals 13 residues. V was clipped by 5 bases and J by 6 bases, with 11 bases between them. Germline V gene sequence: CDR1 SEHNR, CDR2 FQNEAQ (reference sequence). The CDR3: CASSLPAANEQFF. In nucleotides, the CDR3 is TGTGCCAGCAGCCTCCCCGCCGCCAATGAGCAGTTCTTC.

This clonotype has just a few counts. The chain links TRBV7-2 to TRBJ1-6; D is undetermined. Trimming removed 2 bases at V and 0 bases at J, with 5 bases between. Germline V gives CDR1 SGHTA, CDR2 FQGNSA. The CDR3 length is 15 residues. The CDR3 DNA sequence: TGTGCCAGCAGCTTAAGGACCTCCTATAATTCACCCCTCCACTTT. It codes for CASSLRTSYNSPLHF.

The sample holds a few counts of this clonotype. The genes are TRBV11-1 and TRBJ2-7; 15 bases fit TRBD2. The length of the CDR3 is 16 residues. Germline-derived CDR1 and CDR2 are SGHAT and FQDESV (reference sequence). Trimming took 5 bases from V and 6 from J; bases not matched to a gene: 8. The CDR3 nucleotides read TGTGCCAGCAGCAGGACTAGCGGGAGGGCCCCACTCGAGCAGTACTTC. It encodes CASSRTSGRAPLEQYF.

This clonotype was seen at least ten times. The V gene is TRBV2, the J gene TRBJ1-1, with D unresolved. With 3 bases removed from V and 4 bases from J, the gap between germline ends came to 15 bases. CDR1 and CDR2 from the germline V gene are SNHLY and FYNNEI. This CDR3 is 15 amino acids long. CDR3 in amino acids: CASSDRGRSGTEAFF. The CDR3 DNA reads TGTGCCAGCAGTGACCGGGGAAGGAGCGGCACTGAAGCTTTCTTT.

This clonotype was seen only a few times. DNA of the CDR3: TGTGCCAGCAGTTACTCGACAGGGGAAGCTTTCTTT. Translated, it gives CASSYSTGEAFF. V and J are TRBV6-5 and TRBJ1-1, with 7 bases aligning to TRBD1. J was trimmed by 8 bases and V by 0 bases; bases with no gene match: 0. The germline V gene encodes CDR1 MNHEY and CDR2 SVGAGI. The length of the CDR3 is 12 residues.

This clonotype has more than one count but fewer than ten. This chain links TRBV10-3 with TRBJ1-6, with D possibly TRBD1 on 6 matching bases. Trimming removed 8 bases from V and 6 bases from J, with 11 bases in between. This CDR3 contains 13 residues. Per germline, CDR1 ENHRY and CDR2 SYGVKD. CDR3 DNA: TGTGCCATCTGTAGACAGGTTAATTCACCCCTCCACTTT. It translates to CAICRQVNSPLHF.

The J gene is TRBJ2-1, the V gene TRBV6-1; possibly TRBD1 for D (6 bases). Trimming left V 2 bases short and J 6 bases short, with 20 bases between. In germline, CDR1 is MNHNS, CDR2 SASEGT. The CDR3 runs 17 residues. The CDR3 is CASSERVRGWYANEQFF. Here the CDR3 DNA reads TGTGCCAGCAGTGAACGAGTCAGGGGCTGGTACGCCAATGAGCAGTTCTTC.

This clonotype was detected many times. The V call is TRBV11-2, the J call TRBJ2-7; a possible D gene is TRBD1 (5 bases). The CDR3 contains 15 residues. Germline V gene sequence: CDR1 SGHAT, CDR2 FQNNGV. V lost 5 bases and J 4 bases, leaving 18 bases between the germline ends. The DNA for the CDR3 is TGTGCCAGCAGCCTACCTTATGGGGCCGGGTACGAGCAGTACTTC. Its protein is CASSLPYGAGYEQYF.

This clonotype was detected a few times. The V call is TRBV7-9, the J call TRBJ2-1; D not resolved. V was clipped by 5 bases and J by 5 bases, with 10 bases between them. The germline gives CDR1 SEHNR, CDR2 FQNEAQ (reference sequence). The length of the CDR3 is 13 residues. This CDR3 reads CASSATVDNEQFF. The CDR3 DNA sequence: TGTGCCAGCAGCGCGACGGTAGACAATGAGCAGTTCTTC.